A selection of T cell receptor beta chains follows, all from one sample in a study of preoperative IRX-2 immunotherapy in early breast cancer. The data were produced by immunoSEQ multiplex PCR, yet TCRdb's version contains in-frame clones alone and is incomplete. In the table there are 90,000 to 100,000 clones, about nine tenths of which are singletons. The starting material was tumor tissue, obtained after IRX-2 immunotherapy. The receptor source for this set is a human donor with breast cancer. The CDR3 runs from the conserved cysteine through the conserved F or W. D genes are given only for firm matches. Where a row states a size, it is once, few, many or the class of an expanded clone; other rows omit it.

TRBJ1-1 TRBV19 . . 13 TGTGCCAGTATCCCGGATTATAACACTGAAGCTTTCTTT CASIPDYNTEAFF
TRBJ1-5 TRBV7-7 . once 14 TGTGCCAGCAGCATAATCGGGAGCAATCAGCCCCAGCATTTT CASSIIGSNQPQHF
TRBJ2-7 TRBV6-8 TRBD1 . 14 TGTGCCAGCAGCCGACAGGGAAGTTGGGACGAGCAGTACTTC CASSRQGSWDEQYF
TRBJ2-1 TRBV28 TRBD2 . 16 TGTGCCAGCCGTTTAGCGGGGGGAGCCGGGCTCAATGAGCAGTTCTTC CASRLAGGAGLNEQFF
TRBJ2-7 TRBV19 TRBD1 . 16 TGTGCCAGTAGTATCACTCCGGGACAGAGGCCAATCGGGCAGTACTTC CASSITPGQRPIGQYF
TRBJ1-6 TRBV7-1 . once 13 TGTGCCAGCAGCTCACGGGTAAATTCACCCCTCCACTTT CASSSRVNSPLHF
TRBJ1-1 TRBV28 . . 13 TGTGCCAGCCGAACCCTTGGGACCTTCGAAGCTTTCTTT CASRTLGTFEAFF
TRBJ1-3 TRBV15 . once 17 TGTGCCACCAGCAGAGCACTAGGCGGGCCCTCTGGAAACACCATATATTTT CATSRALGGPSGNTIYF
TRBJ2-4 TRBV7-7 . . 16 TGTGCCAGCAGCTTGGACGGGGGCGAAGTCGTGAACATTCAGTACTTC CASSLDGGEVVNIQYF
TRBJ2-1 TRBV19 . . 14 TGTGCCAGTAGTATGCCCCCGGGGGCACATGAGCAGTTCTTC CASSMPPGAHEQFF
TRBJ2-1 TRBV11-3 . . 17 TGTGCCAGCAGCTTAGATCGTTGGGGTGGCGGTTCCAATGAGCAGTTCTTC CASSLDRWGGGSNEQFF
TRBJ1-4 TRBV11-3 TRBD1 . 15 TGTGCCAGCAGCTCCCCCGAGACAGGGGCGGAAAAACTGTTTTTT CASSSPETGAEKLFF
TRBJ1-5 TRBV6-8 . . 15 TGTGCCAGCACCCCCGCGACTGGAGAAAATCAGCCCCAGCATTTT CASTPATGENQPQHF
TRBJ1-1 TRBV19 . . 15 TGTGCCAGTAGTCCGATCGAGGGGTTCAACACTGAAGCTTTCTTT CASSPIEGFNTEAFF
TRBJ1-1 TRBV19 . . 13 TGTGCCAGTAGTATCGGTGAGAACACTGAAGCTTTCTTT CASSIGENTEAFF
TRBJ1-6 TRBV25-1 . . 13 TGTGCCACGCACAGGGACCTTAATTCACCCCTCCACTTT CATHRDLNSPLHF
TRBJ2-7 TRBV6-8 TRBD1 . 17 TGTGCCAGCAGTTACGGTGGAGGGGACAGGTCCACCTACGAGCAGTACTTC CASSYGGGDRSTYEQYF
TRBJ1-5 TRBV30 TRBD1 . 14 TGTGCCTGGAGGAGACAGGGGGTGATTCAGCCCCAGCATTTT CAWRRQGVIQPQHF
TRBJ1-4 TRBV30 . . 15 TGTGCCTGCGACGATCGGTCTGCAACTAATGAAAAACTGTTTTTT CACDDRSATNEKLFF
TRBJ2-2 TRBV6-8 . few 13 TGTGCCATCAATATGGACACCACCGAGGAGCTGTTTTTT CAINMDTTEELFF
TRBJ1-1 TRBV30 TRBD1 . 13 TGTGCCTGGAGCGCCGACAGGGGGGTGGTAGCTTTCTTT CAWSADRGVVAFF
TRBJ2-5 TRBV23-1 . once 15 TGCGCCAGCAGTCGTAACTCCCCGGGGCAAGAGACCCAGTACTTC CASSRNSPGQETQYF
TRBJ1-2 TRBV30 . . 13 TGTGCCTGGATAGGGTTTATGGGTGGTGGCTACACCTTC CAWIGFMGGGYTF
TRBJ1-1 TRBV28 TRBD1 once 14 TGTGCCAGCAGTAGGAGGGGGCTTTCCCCTGAAGCTTTCTTT CASSRRGLSPEAFF
TRBJ2-3 TRBV14 . . 13 TGTGCCAGCAGCCAAGACAGGCGAGATACGCAGTATTTT CASSQDRRDTQYF
TRBJ2-1 TRBV19 TRBD2 . 15 TGTGCCAGTAGTACGACTAGCGGGGGGTACAATGAGCAGTTCTTC CASSTTSGGYNEQFF
TRBJ1-1 TRBV11-3 . . 14 TGTGCCAGCAGGTCCTTAACGGGGGGAACTGAAGCTTTCTTT CASRSLTGGTEAFF
TRBJ2-2 TRBV5-1 . . 15 TGCGCCAGCAGCTTGGACAGCCTGAACACCGGGGAGCTGTTTTTT CASSLDSLNTGELFF
TRBJ2-4 TRBV23-1 TRBD1 . 15 TGCGCCAGCAGCCCTGAATACGGACAGGAAAACATTCAATACTTC CASSPEYGQENIQYF
TRBJ2-1 TRBV6-8 TRBD2 . 16 TGTGCCAGCAGTTACGATCTAGCGGGAGGGTACGGCTGGCAGTTCTTC CASSYDLAGGYGWQFF
TRBJ2-7 TRBV11-3 . . 14 TGTGCCAGCAGCGTGACAGGAGGGAACTACGAGCAGTACTTC CASSVTGGNYEQYF
TRBJ1-5 TRBV5-1 . once 15 TGCGCCAGCAGCTTGGAGGGGGAGACTAATCAGCCCCAGCATTTT CASSLEGETNQPQHF
TRBJ2-7 TRBV6-8 . . 13 TGTGCCAGCAGTGGTCGCAGCGGCCTCGAGCAGTACTTC CASSGRSGLEQYF
TRBJ1-5 TRBV6-8 . . 13 TGTGCCAGCAGTCCGACATTCGATCAGCCCCAGCATTTT CASSPTFDQPQHF
TRBJ2-2 TRBV5-1 TRBD1 . 15 TGCGCCAGCAGCATGAGACAGGGGACAACCGGGGAGCTGTTTTTT CASSMRQGTTGELFF
TRBJ2-1 TRBV6-8 . once 14 TGTGCCAGCAGTTACATGGGGGGCCGCAATGAGCAGTTCTTC CASSYMGGRNEQFF
TRBJ2-2 TRBV5-1 TRBD2 . 16 TGCGCCAGCAGCTTGGGGGTAGCGGGGACCACCGGGGAGCTGTTTTTT CASSLGVAGTTGELFF